These 14 T cell receptor beta chains originate from one sample sequenced in a study of T-cell memory formation after mild COVID-19. Via MiXCR, TCRdb re-called the 5' RACE reads, giving one row per CDR3 protein. The repertoire holds about 240,000 distinct CDR3 sequences, with 7.5% to 10% as singletons. Specimen: PBMCs or a T cell subset sorted from them (not recorded which). Every receptor here comes from a man aged 18 to 30 who had mild COVID-19 (a few samples of this study predate the infection). Cell type and time point are not known.

The rearrangement links TRBV3-2 to TRBJ2-1. TRBV3-2 is a recognized pseudogene. The length of the CDR3 is 14 residues. The CDR3 DNA reads TGTGCCAGCAGCTTGGGGTGGGTACACGATGAGCAGTTCTTC. Its protein product is CASSLGWVHDEQFF.

This chain connects TRBV10-1 to TRBJ2-5; 10 bases are a match to TRBD1. Per the germline V gene, CDR1 is WNHNN and CDR2 is SYGVQD (reference sequence). The CDR3 contains 14 residues. After removal of 2 bases from V and 3 bases from J, the junction contained 0 bases not matched to a gene. CDR3 sequence (DNA): TGCGCCAGCAGTGAGGGGACAGGGGAAGAGACCCAGTACTTC. The encoded protein is CASSEGTGEETQYF.

This clonotype was observed a handful of times. This chain links TRBV9 with TRBJ2-2, with TRBD2 identical over 7 bases. V was clipped by 4 bases and J by 6 bases; unmatched bases: 9. The CDR3 loop spans 15 amino acids. Germline loops: CDR1 SGDLS, CDR2 YYNGEE. CDR3 DNA: TGTGCCAGCAGCCCCCACGTGGGAGGGGCCGGGGAGCTGTTTTTT. It specifies CASSPHVGGAGELFF.

This chain uses TRBV9 with TRBJ2-3, with D perhaps TRBD2 (6 bases). V lost 0 bases and J lost 0, with 11 bases in between. Germline-derived CDR1 and CDR2 are SGDLS and YYNGEE. The CDR3 has 16 residues. The CDR3 sequence is CASSVADRGSTDTQYF. In DNA form, the CDR3 reads TGTGCCAGCAGCGTAGCGGACCGGGGGAGCACAGATACGCAGTATTTT. The full variable domain, completed using reference TRBV9 and TRBJ2-3, is DSGVTQTPKHLITATGQRVTLRCSPRSGDLSVYWYQQSLDQGLQFLIQYYNGEERAKGNILERFSAQQFPDLHSELNLSSLELGDSALYFCASSVADRGSTDTQYFGPGTRLTVL.

The chain carries TRBV7-3 and TRBJ2-3; D remains unclear. The germline CDR1 and CDR2 sequences are SGHTA and FQGTGA. The CDR3 totals 15 residues. The V gene lost 4 bases and the J gene lost 1 base, with 12 bases spanning the gap. CDR3 sequence reads: CASSSDAFRTDTQYF. CDR3 nucleotide sequence: TGTGCCAGCAGCTCCGACGCATTCCGCACAGATACGCAGTATTTT. The full variable domain, its missing parts supplied by reference TRBV7-3 and TRBJ2-3, is GAGVSQTPSNKVTEKGKYVELRCDPISGHTALYWYRQSLGQGPEFLIYFQGTGAADDSGLPNDRFFAVRPEGSVSTLKIQRTERGDSAVYLCASSSDAFRTDTQYFGPGTRLTVL.

V usage is TRBV14 and J usage is TRBJ2-5; D unresolved. Germline lookup yields CDR1 SGHDN and CDR2 FVKESK. CDR3 size: 13 residues. Trimming removed 0 bases at V and 4 bases at J, with 6 bases between. The CDR3 DNA sequence: TGTGCCAGCAGCCAAGATCGGCGAGAGACCCAGTACTTC. It encodes CASSQDRRETQYF.

This clonotype was seen many times. The V gene is TRBV3-1, the J gene TRBJ2-1; D remains unclear. The V end was cut by 1 base, the J end by 4 bases, with 2 bases between. This CDR3 is 12 amino acids long. Germline-derived CDR1 and CDR2 are LGHDT and YNNKEL (reference sequence). The CDR3 protein is CASSQVYNEQFF. Written as DNA, the CDR3 is TGTGCCAGCAGCCAAGTTTACAATGAGCAGTTCTTC.

In its sample, this clonotype was seen many times. The V and J genes are TRBV18 and TRBJ2-4; D may match TRBD1 or TRBD2 (6 bases each). V was trimmed by 3 bases and J by 2 bases, leaving 17 bases between them. This CDR3 is 17 amino acids long. The germline V gene has CDR1 KGHSH and CDR2 LQKENI. CDR3 sequence (DNA): TGTGCCAGCTCACCCCTGGGGGGCGGCGTCTCCAAAAACATTCAGTACTTC. Translation gives CASSPLGGGVSKNIQYF. The variable domain in full, with the rest retrieved from reference TRBV18 and TRBJ2-4, is NAGVMQNPRHLVRRRGQEARLRCSPMKGHSHVYWYRQLPEEGLKFMVYLQKENIIDESGMPKERFSAEFPKEGPSILRIQQVVRGDSAAYFCASSPLGGGVSKNIQYFGAGTRLSVL.

This clonotype was observed a few times. The chain couples TRBV2 to TRBJ2-3; no reliable D call. Germline V gene data show CDR1 as SNHLY and CDR2 as FYNNEI. V lost 10 bases and J lost 0, with 11 bases in between. This CDR3 comprises 13 residues. CDR3 protein: CATSGPSTDTQYF. The CDR3 nucleotides are TGTGCCACCTCGGGCCCAAGCACAGATACGCAGTATTTT.

This clonotype was seen ten or more times. In nucleotides, the CDR3 is TGTGCCAGCGGACCGTTCGCGAACTACGAGCAGTACTTC. This translates into CASGPFANYEQYF. The rearrangement joins TRBV7-6 to TRBJ2-7; no firm D call. The CDR3 has 13 residues. The ends were cut back, 8 bases at V and 3 bases at J, with 14 bases in the middle. Looked up from germline, CDR1 is SGHVS and CDR2 is FNYEAQ.

This clonotype was observed a handful of times. The chain carries TRBV6-5 and TRBJ2-2; D ambiguous. CDR3 length: 12 amino acids. Deletions cut 1 base from V and 7 bases from J, with 4 bases between. The germline V gene encodes CDR1 MNHEY and CDR2 SVGAGI. Here the CDR3 DNA reads TGTGCCAGCAGTTACTTTTACGGGGAGCTGTTTTTT. This translates into CASSYFYGELFF.

This clonotype was observed a handful of times. This sequence joins TRBV25-1 and TRBJ2-5; perhaps TRBD2 as D (5 bases). Trimming took off 6 bases at V and 5 bases at J, with 13 bases between the two ends. The length of the CDR3 is 13 residues. Germline V gives CDR1 MGHDK, CDR2 SYGVNS. In DNA, the CDR3 is TGTGCCAGCAGAGGACTCAATTCGGAGACCCAGTACTTC. The encoded protein is CASRGLNSETQYF.

This clonotype has more than one count but fewer than ten. The J gene is TRBJ2-7, the V gene TRBV5-6; D is unresolved. Germline CDR1 reads SGHDT; CDR2 reads YYEEEE. Trimming removed 0 bases from V and 2 bases from J, with 12 bases in between. The CDR3 sequence is 15 residues long. DNA for the CDR3: TGTGCCAGCAGCTTGGGCGGCCTTAGTCCCTACGAGCAGTACTTC. Translated, it gives CASSLGGLSPYEQYF.

J is TRBJ2-5 and V is TRBV7-8; D ambiguous. This CDR3 spans 13 amino acids. Trimming took off 5 bases at V and 2 bases at J, with 9 bases between the two ends. The germline CDR1 and CDR2 sequences are SGHVS and FQNEAQ. The CDR3 bases are TGTGCCAGCAGCCCCCGTGAGCAAGAGACCCAGTACTTC. The encoded protein is CASSPREQETQYF.